This T cell receptor beta chain was identified in a study of blood T cell repertoires in COVID-19. Study-wide background: Samples came from the United States, Italy and Spain, spanning acute and convalescent COVID-19. The analysed material was cDNA or gDNA that came from T cells, B-cell-depleted T cells, or PBMCs.

CDR3 size: 12 residues. Trimming removed 5 bases from V and 4 bases from J, with 10 bases in between. Germline CDR1 SGHDT, CDR2 YYEEEE. Original methodology: Reference gene primer amplification gave estimated nucleated cell counts. TCRdb keeps only in-frame clones here, not all; method: immunoSEQ multiplex PCR. V, J and clone size reflect that table, while D and trimming were determined from the DNA. This sample has a few hundred thousand clones; roughly 83% occur once, and the top ten carry about 1.6%. The J gene is TRBJ2-7, the V gene TRBV5-6; D is perhaps TRBD1 (5 bases). Input material: peripheral blood. This sequence originates from a woman aged 45-59 years with acute or convalescent COVID-19. The CDR3 protein is CASRGPGYEQYF. The CDR3 region has the DNA TGTGCCAGCAGGGGGCCAGGGTACGAGCAGTACTTC.